This TCR beta chain appears in the sequencing data of a study of OX40 agonist ivuxolimab in advanced cancers. TCRdb keeps only in-frame clones here, not all; method: immunoSEQ multiplex PCR. The sample contains about 56,000 clones, approximately 90% of which appear only once. With autoimmune disease history or systemic immunosuppression, patients were excluded. The CDR3 spans 13 residues. Trimming stripped 6 bases from V and 5 bases from J, with 11 bases between. The germline V gene encodes CDR1 MNHNS and CDR2 SASEGT. The chain recombines TRBV6-1 with TRBJ1-5, with D hard to call. The source material was CD4+ or CD8+ T cells sorted from blood, sampled in a trial of the OX40 agonist ivuxolimab. The receptor's source is an adult with an advanced solid tumor such as melanoma, head and neck, liver or kidney cancer. CDR3 in DNA: TGTGCCAGCAGCGCCCTGTCTGATCAGCCCCAGCATTTT. As protein: CASSALSDQPQHF.